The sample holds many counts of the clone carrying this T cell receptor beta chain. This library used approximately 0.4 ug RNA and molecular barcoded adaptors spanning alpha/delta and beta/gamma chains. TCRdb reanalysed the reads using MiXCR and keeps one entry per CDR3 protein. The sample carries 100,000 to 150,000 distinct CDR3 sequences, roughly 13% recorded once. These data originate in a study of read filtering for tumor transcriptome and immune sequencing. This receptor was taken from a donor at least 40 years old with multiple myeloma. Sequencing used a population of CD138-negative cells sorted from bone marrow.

As DNA, the CDR3 is TGCAGTGCTATCCGACAGGAGGGTGAAAAACTGTTTTTT. It codes for CSAIRQEGEKLFF. The chain employs TRBV20-1 and TRBJ1-4, with D perhaps TRBD1 (6 bases). The CDR3 loop spans 13 amino acids. Trimming stripped 4 bases from V and 7 bases from J, with 13 bases between. Germline-derived CDR1 and CDR2 are DFQATT and SNEGSKA (reference sequence).